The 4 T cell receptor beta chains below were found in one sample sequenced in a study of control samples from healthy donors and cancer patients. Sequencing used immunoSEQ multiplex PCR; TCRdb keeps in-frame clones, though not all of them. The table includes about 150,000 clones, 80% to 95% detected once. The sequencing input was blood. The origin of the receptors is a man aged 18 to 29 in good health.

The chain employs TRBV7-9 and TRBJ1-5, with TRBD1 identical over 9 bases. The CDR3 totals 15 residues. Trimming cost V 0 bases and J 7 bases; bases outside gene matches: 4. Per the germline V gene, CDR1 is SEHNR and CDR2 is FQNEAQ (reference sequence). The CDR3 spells CASSLASTGGQPQHF. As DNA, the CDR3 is TGTGCCAGCAGCTTAGCTTCGACAGGGGGGCAGCCCCAGCATTTT.

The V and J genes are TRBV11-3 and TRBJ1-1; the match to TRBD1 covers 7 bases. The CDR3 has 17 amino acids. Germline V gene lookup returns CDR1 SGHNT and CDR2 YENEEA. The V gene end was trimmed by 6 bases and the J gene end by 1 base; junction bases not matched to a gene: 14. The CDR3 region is CASRPYRGVEPNTEAFF. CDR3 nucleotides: TGTGCCAGCAGGCCTTACAGGGGAGTAGAGCCGAACACTGAAGCTTTCTTT.

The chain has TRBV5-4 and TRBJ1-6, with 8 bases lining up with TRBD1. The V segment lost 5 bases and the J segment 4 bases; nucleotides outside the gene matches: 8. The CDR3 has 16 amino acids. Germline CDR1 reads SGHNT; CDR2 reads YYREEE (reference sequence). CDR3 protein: CASSFPTGEYNSPLHF. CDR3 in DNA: TGTGCCAGCAGTTTCCCGACAGGGGAATATAATTCACCCCTCCACTTT.

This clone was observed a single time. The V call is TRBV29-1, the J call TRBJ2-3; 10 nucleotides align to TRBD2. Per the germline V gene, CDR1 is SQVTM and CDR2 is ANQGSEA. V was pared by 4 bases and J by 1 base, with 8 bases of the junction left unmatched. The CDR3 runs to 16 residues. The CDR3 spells CSVGTLSGGRTDTQYF. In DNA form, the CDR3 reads TGCAGCGTTGGGACCCTTAGCGGGGGGCGCACAGATACGCAGTATTTT.